These T cell receptor beta chains were read from a single sample in a study of T cells in Graves' hyperthyroidism and ophthalmopathy. TCRdb independently ran MiXCR on the multiplex PCR reads; one entry per CDR3 protein. The sample has some 440,000 distinct CDR3 sequences, around 14% seen once. The sample taken for sequencing was blood. The receptors here all came from a woman in her late teens or twenties with Graves' hyperthyroidism. Both conserved end residues are part of each CDR3. A D gene is named only where the DNA matches it firmly. Size is omitted from some rows. Given values are once, few, many or a class for expanded clones.

v_call	j_call	clone_size	d_call	cdr3_nt	cdr3_aa
TRBV4-2	TRBJ1-2	few	-	TGTGCCAGCAGCCCCCAGAGTAGCTATGGCTACACCTTC	CASSPQSSYGYTF
TRBV19	TRBJ1-5	few	TRBD1	TGTGCCAGTAGCCTTCACCGGACAGGGGGGTCGGGCAATCAGCCCCAGCATTTT	CASSLHRTGGSGNQPQHF
TRBV6-2/TRBV6-3	TRBJ1-2	-	-	TGTGCCAGCAGTAACCAGGGATCCTATGGCTACACCTTC	CASSNQGSYGYTF
TRBV28	TRBJ2-6	-	-	TGTGCCAGCAGTCGAGGGACACTAATCTCTGGGGCCAACGTCCTGACTTTC	CASSRGTLISGANVLTF
TRBV24-1	TRBJ1-1	few	-	TGTGCCACCAGTGAAAACCGAAACACTGAAGCTTTCTTT	CATSENRNTEAFF
TRBV4-1	TRBJ1-2	-	-	TGCGCCAGCAGCCAAACCACCACTAACTATGGCTACACCTTC	CASSQTTTNYGYTF
TRBV20-1	TRBJ2-3	few	-	TGCAATGCCACCCTCGGGGCCACAGATACGCAGTATTTT	CNATLGATDTQYF
TRBV28	TRBJ2-1	many	TRBD2	TGTGCCAGCAGTTTGTTAGCGGGCAGTGAGCAGTTCTTC	CASSLLAGSEQFF
TRBV10-1	TRBJ2-3	-	TRBD2	TGCGCCAGCCAAGAAGTAGCGGGAGCCCCGGATACGCAGTATTTT	CASQEVAGAPDTQYF
TRBV15	TRBJ2-1	-	-	TGTGCCACCAGCAAGGACATTACAGATGAGCAGTTCTTC	CATSKDITDEQFF
TRBV7-2	TRBJ2-7	few	TRBD2	TGTGCCAGCAGCGTACTAGCGAATTACTACGAGCAGTACTTC	CASSVLANYYEQYF
TRBV19	TRBJ2-7	-	TRBD2	TGTGCCAGTAGCCCGATCGGGCGGGAGGGCTACGAGCAGTACTTC	CASSPIGREGYEQYF
TRBV6-2/TRBV6-3	TRBJ2-5	many	-	TGTGCCAGCAGTTACCGCGGTTTCGAGACCCAGTACTTC	CASSYRGFETQYF
TRBV2	TRBJ2-1	-	-	TGTGCCAGCAGTGAAATACGGGACAATGAGCAGTTCTTC	CASSEIRDNEQFF
TRBV11-2	TRBJ2-1	many	TRBD1	TGTGCCAGCAGCTTCGGGACAGGGATCTACAATGAGCAGTTCTTC	CASSFGTGIYNEQFF
TRBV25-1	TRBJ2-1	-	TRBD2	TGTGCCAGCCGCCTAGCGGGAGGTCCAACTAATGAGCAGTTCTTC	CASRLAGGPTNEQFF
TRBV19	TRBJ2-1	-	TRBD2	TGTGCCAGTAGTCCTATTAGCGGGGCCAATGAGCAGTTCTTC	CASSPISGANEQFF